Sequencing of this T cell receptor beta chain was carried out in a study of blood T cells in healthy people across ages. Trimming stripped 6 bases from V and 7 bases from J, with 19 bases between. Germline values: CDR1 DFQATT, CDR2 SNEGSKA (reference sequence). There are 13 residues in the CDR3. Staff drew ten milliliters of peripheral blood from each donor. For the second PCR, which ran for 7 to 11 cycles, a sample-barcoded 5' primer and a J-beta primer mix were used. TCRdb ran MiXCR on the 5' RACE reads and lists one entry per CDR3 protein. The sample lists over a million distinct CDR3 sequences, around 59% occurring once.

The sequence came from a man aged 18 to 30 in good health. This chain uses TRBV20-1 with TRBJ2-7; D possibly corresponds to TRBD1 (6 bases). Sequencing was done on a sample of blood. CDR3 residues: CSAELPGAEEQYF. Written as DNA, the CDR3 is TGCAGTGCCGAACTTCCAGGGGCGGAAGAGCAGTACTTC.